Listed here are 5 T cell receptor beta chains from one sample, sequenced in a study of CD4 and CD8 cells across lung adenocarcinoma regions. TCRdb re-called the PCR reads through MiXCR, storing one row per CDR3 protein. Of 2,000 to 2,500 distinct CDR3 sequences listed, approximately 48% were seen once; the top ten hold less than 20%. Sequencing used CD4+ T cells from the center of a lung tumor. All receptors come from a female donor with lung adenocarcinoma. The CD4 and CD8 labels of this study may be unreliable.

This clonotype was detected only a few times. This chain joins TRBV27 and TRBJ1-2; D is unresolved. The CDR3 consists of 15 residues. CDR1 and CDR2 from the germline V gene are MNHEY and SMNVEV (reference sequence). V was shortened by 5 bases and J by 0 bases, with 13 bases between the two germline ends. The CDR3 here is CASSPQIQANYGYTF. The DNA of the CDR3 is TGTGCCAGCAGTCCTCAAATCCAAGCTAACTATGGCTACACCTTC.

This clonotype was counted a few times. The chain employs TRBV9 and TRBJ2-1; D unclear. The V end was cut by 4 bases, the J end by 5 bases, with 13 bases between. Germline V gene sequence: CDR1 SGDLS, CDR2 YYNGEE. This CDR3 is 14 amino acids long. The CDR3 protein is CASSQLNRDNEQFF. In nucleotides, the CDR3 is TGTGCCAGCAGCCAACTGAATAGGGACAATGAGCAGTTCTTC. The full variable domain, in which reference TRBV9 and TRBJ2-1 provide the parts outside the CDR3, is DSGVTQTPKHLITATGQRVTLRCSPRSGDLSVYWYQQSLDQGLQFLIQYYNGEERAKGNILERFSAQQFPDLHSELNLSSLELGDSALYFCASSQLNRDNEQFFGPGTRLTVL.

There are a few counts of this clonotype. The chain joins TRBV7-2 to TRBJ2-1; D remains unclear. The DNA end is a closer match to TRBJ2-5, so the J assignment may be wrong. This CDR3 spans 14 amino acids. The germline CDR1 and CDR2 sequences are SGHTA and FQGNSA. CDR3 coding DNA: TGTGCCAGCAGCTCCCCTAAAGGCCAAGAGACCCAGTACTTC. Protein product: CASSSPKGQETQYF.

In this sample, this clonotype turned up a few times. The chain combines TRBV7-8 with TRBJ2-2; 8 bases align to TRBD2. The ends lost 5 bases at V and 5 bases at J; junction bases unmatched: 10. CDR1 is SGHVS, CDR2 FQNEAQ, per germline. The CDR3 extends over 16 amino acids. CDR3 residues: CASSERAGVLTGELFF. The CDR3, as DNA: TGTGCCAGCAGCGAAAGAGCGGGAGTGTTGACCGGGGAGCTGTTTTTT.

The V call is TRBV27, the J call TRBJ2-1; D not resolved. Trimming stripped 6 bases from V and 2 bases from J, with 5 bases between. The CDR3 loop spans 12 amino acids. Looked up from germline, CDR1 is MNHEY and CDR2 is SMNVEV (reference sequence). The CDR3 loop is CASRSPYNEQFF. The CDR3 DNA reads TGTGCCAGCAGGTCCCCCTACAATGAGCAGTTCTTC.